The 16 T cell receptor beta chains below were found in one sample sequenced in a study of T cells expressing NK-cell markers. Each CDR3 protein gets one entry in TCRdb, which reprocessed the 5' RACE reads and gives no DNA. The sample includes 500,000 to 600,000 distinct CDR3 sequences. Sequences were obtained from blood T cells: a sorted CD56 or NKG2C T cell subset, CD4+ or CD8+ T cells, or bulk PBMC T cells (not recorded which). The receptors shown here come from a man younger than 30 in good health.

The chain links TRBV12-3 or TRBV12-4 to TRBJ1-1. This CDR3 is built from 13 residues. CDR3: CASGRTGPTEAFF.

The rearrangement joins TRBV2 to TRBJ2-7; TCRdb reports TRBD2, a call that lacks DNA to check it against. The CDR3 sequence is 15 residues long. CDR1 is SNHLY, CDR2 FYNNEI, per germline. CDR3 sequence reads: CASQTGTSVSYEQYF.

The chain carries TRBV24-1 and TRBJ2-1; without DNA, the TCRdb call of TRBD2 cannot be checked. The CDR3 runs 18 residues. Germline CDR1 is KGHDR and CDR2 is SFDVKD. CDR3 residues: CATSDPTGLAGGPDEQFF.

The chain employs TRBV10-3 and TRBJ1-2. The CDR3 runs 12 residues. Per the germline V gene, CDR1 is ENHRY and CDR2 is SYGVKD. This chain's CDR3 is CAISLSPNGYTF.

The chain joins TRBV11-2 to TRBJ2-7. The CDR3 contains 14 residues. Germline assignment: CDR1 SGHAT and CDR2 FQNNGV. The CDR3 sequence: CASSLVGRFYEQYF.

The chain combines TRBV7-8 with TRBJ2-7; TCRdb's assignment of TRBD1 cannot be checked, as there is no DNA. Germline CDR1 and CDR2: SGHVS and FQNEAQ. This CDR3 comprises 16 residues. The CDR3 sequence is CASSSGTGTSSYEQYF.

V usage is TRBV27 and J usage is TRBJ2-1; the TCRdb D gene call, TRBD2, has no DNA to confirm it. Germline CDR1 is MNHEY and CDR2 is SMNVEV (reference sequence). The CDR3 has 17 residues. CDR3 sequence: CASSQGTSGMFSNEQFF.

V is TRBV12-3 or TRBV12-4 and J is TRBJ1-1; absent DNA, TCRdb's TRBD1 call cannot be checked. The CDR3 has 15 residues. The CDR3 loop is CASSLTGTGATEAFF.

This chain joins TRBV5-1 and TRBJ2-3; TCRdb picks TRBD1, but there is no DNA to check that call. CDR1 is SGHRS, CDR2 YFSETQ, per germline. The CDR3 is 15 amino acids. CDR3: CASSLSGHSTDTQYF.

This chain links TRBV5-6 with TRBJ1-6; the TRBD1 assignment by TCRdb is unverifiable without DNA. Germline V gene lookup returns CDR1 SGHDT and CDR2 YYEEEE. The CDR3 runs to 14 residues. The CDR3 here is CASSSPGQDSPLHF.

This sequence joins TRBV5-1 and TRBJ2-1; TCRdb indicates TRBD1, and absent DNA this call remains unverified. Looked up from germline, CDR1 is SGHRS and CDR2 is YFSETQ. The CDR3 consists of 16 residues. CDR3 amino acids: CASSASGTGWSGEQFF.

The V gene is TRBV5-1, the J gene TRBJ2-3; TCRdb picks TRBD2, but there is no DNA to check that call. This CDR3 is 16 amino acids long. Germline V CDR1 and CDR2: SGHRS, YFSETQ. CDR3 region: CASSLSRDSAGDTQYF.

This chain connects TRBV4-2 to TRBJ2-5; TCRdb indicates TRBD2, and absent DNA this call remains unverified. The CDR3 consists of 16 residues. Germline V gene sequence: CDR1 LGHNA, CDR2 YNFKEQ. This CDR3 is CASSPGLETRLETQYF.

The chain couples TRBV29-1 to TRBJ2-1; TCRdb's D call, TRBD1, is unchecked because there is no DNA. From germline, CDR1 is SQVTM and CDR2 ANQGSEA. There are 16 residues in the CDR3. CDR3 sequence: CSVEEPGVLAYNEQFF.

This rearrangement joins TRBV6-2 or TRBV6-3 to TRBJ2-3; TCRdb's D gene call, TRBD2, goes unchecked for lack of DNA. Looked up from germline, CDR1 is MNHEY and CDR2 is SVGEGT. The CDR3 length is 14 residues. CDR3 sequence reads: CASRDLAATDTQYF.

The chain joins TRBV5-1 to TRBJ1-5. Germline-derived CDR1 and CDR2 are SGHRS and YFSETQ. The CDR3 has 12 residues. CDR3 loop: CASRLGLGPQHF.